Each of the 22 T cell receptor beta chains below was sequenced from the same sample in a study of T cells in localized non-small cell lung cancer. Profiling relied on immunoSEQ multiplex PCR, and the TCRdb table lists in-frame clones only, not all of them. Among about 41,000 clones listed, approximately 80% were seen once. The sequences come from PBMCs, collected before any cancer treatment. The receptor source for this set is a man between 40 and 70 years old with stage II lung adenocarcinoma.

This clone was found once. Here the CDR3 DNA reads TGTGCCAGCAGCTTGGGGACCGGGGCGGCAACTCAGCCCCAGCATTTT. Its protein product is CASSLGTGAATQPQHF. This chain uses TRBV5-5 with TRBJ1-5; D perhaps matches TRBD1 (5 bases). Per germline, CDR1 SGHKS and CDR2 YYEKEE (reference sequence). Trimming stripped 0 bases from V and 6 bases from J, with 16 bases between. CDR3 size: 16 residues.

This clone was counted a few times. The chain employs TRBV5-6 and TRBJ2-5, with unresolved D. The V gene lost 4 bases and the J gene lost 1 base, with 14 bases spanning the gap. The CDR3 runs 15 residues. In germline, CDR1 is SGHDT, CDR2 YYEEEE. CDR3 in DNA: TGTGCCAGCAGCCTCTTGGGCCGTGGCCAAGAGACCCAGTACTTC. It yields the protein CASSLLGRGQETQYF.

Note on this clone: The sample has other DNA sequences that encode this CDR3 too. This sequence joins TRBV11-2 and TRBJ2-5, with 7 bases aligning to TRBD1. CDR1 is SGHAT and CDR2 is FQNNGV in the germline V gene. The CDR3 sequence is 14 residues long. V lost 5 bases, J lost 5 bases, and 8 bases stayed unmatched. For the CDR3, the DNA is TGTGCCAGCAGCCAAGACAGGGCTGGGGAGACCCAGTACTTC. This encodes CASSQDRAGETQYF.

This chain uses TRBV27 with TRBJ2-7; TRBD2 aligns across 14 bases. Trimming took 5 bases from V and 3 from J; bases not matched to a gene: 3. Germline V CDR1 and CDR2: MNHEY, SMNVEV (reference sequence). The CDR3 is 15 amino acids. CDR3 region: CASSPGTSGSYEQYF. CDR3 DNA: TGTGCCAGCAGTCCCGGGACTAGCGGGAGCTACGAGCAGTACTTC.

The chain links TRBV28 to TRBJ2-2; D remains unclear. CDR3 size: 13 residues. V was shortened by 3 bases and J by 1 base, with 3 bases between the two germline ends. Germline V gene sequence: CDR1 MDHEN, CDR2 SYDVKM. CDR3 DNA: TGTGCCAGCAGTTTTGGGAACACCGGGGAGCTGTTTTTT. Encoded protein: CASSFGNTGELFF.

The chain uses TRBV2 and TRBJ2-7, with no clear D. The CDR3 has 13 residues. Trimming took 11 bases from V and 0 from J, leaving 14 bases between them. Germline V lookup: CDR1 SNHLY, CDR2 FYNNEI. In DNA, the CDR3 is TGTGCCCGTTCTTTGGGCGGCTCCTACGAGCAGTACTTC. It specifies CARSLGGSYEQYF.

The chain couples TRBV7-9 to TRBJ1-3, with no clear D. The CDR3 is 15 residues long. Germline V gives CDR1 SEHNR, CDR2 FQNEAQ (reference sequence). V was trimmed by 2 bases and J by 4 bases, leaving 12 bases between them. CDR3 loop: CASSLPRRLGNTIYF. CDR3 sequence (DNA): TGTGCCAGCAGCTTACCCCGGAGACTAGGAAACACCATATATTTT.

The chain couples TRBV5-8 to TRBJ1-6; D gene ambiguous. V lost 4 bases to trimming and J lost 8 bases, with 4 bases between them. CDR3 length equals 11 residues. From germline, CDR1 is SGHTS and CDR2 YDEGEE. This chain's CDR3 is CASSGDSPLHF. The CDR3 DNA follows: TGTGCCAGCAGCGGGGATTCACCCCTCCACTTT. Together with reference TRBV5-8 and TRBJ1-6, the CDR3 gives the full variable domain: EAGVTQSPTHLIKTRGQQATLRCSPISGHTSVYWYQQALGLGLQFLLWYDEGEERNRGNFPPRFSGRQFPNYSSELNVNALELEDSALYLCASSGDSPLHFGNGTRLTVT.

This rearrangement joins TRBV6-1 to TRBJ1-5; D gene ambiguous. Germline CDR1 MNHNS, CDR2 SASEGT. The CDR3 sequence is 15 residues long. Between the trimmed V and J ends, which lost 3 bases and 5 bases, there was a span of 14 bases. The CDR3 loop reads CASSDMLAMDQPQHF. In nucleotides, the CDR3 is TGTGCCAGCAGTGATATGTTGGCAATGGATCAGCCCCAGCATTTT.

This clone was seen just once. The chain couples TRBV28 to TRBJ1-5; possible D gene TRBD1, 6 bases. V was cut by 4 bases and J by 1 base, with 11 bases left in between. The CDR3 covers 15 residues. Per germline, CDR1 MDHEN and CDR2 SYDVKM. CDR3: CASSSGGFSNQPQHF. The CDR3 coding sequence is TGTGCCAGCAGTTCTGGGGGCTTCAGCAATCAGCCCCAGCATTTT.

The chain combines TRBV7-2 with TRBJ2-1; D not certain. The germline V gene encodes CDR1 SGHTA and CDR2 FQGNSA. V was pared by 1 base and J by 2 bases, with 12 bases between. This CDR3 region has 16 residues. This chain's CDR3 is CASSLVGGGTYNEQFF. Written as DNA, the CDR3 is TGTGCCAGCAGCTTAGTTGGCGGCGGCACCTACAATGAGCAGTTCTTC. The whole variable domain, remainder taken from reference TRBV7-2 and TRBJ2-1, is GAGVSQSPSNKVTEKGKDVELRCDPISGHTALYWYRQSLGQGLEFLIYFQGNSAPDKSGLPSDRFSAERTGGSVSTLTIQRTQQEDSAVYLCASSLVGGGTYNEQFFGPGTRLTVL.

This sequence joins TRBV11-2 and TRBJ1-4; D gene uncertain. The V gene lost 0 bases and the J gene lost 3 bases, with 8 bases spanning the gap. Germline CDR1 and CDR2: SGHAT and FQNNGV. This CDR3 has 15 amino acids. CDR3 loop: CASSLEGFSNEKLFF. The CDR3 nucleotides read TGTGCCAGCAGCTTAGAAGGTTTTTCTAATGAAAAACTGTTTTTT.

The CDR3 sequence is CASSGRDSSYNEQFF. The CDR3 region has the DNA TGCGCCAGCAGCGGCCGGGACAGTTCCTACAATGAGCAGTTCTTC. V is TRBV4-1 and J is TRBJ2-1; 7 positions agree with TRBD1. Germline-derived CDR1 and CDR2 are MGHRA and YSYEKL. The CDR3 is 15 amino acids. With 5 bases clipped from V and 1 base from J, the junction kept 5 bases outside the gene matches.

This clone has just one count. The CDR3 here is CASSLDGKNQPQHF. The DNA of the CDR3 is TGTGCCAGCAGCTTGGACGGGAAAAATCAGCCCCAGCATTTT. V gene TRBV5-4 combines with J gene TRBJ1-5, with D hard to call. This CDR3 region has 14 residues. V lost 0 bases and J 4 bases, leaving 8 bases between the germline ends. Germline V gene data show CDR1 as SGHNT and CDR2 as YYREEE (reference sequence).

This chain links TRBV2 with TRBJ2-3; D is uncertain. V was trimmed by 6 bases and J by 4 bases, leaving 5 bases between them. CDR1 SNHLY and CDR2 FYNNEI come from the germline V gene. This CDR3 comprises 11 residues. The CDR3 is CASRVADTQYF. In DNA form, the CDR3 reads TGTGCCAGCAGAGTGGCAGATACGCAGTATTTT.

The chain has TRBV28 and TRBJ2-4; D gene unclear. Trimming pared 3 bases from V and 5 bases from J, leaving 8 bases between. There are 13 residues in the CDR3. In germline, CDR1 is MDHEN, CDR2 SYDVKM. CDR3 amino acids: CASSFHVENIQYF. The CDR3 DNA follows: TGTGCCAGCAGTTTTCATGTTGAAAACATTCAGTACTTC.

The CDR3 loop reads CAIRQVGGYGYTF. CDR3 DNA: TGTGCCATCCGGCAGGTAGGCGGCTATGGCTACACCTTC. This chain connects TRBV10-3 to TRBJ1-2, with D uncertain. Germline-derived CDR1 and CDR2 are ENHRY and SYGVKD. The germline V and J ends were trimmed by 8 bases and 4 bases, with 14 bases remaining between them. The length of the CDR3 is 13 residues.

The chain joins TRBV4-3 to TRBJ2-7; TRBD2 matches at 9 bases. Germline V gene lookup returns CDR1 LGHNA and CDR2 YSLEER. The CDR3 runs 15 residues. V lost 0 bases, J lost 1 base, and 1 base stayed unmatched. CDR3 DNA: TGCGCCAGCAGCCAAGAGACTAGCGGTTCCTACGAGCAGTACTTC. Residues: CASSQETSGSYEQYF.

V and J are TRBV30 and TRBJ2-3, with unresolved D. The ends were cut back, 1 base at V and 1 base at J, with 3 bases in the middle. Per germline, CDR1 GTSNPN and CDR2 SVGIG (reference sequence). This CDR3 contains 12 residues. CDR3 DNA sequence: TGTGCCTGGAGTGATGGCACAGATACGCAGTATTTT. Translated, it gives CAWSDGTDTQYF.

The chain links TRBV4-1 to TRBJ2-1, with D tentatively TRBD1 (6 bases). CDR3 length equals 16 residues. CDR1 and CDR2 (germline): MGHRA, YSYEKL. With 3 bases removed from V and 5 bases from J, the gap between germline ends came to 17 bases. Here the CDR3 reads CASSQAPQDRNNEQFF. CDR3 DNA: TGCGCCAGCAGCCAGGCCCCTCAGGACAGAAACAATGAGCAGTTCTTC.

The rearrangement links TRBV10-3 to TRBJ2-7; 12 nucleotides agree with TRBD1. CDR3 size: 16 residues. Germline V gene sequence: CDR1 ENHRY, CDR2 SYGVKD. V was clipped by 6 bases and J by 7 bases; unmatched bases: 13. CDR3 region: CAISDRPGQGAGEQYF. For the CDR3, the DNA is TGTGCCATCAGCGACAGGCCGGGACAGGGGGCCGGGGAGCAGTACTTC.

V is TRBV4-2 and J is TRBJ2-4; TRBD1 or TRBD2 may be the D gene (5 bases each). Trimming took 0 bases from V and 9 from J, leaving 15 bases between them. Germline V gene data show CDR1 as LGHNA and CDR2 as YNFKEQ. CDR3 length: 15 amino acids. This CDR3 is CASSQDISGPPIQYF. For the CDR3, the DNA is TGTGCCAGCAGCCAAGACATTTCGGGGCCTCCCATTCAGTACTTC.